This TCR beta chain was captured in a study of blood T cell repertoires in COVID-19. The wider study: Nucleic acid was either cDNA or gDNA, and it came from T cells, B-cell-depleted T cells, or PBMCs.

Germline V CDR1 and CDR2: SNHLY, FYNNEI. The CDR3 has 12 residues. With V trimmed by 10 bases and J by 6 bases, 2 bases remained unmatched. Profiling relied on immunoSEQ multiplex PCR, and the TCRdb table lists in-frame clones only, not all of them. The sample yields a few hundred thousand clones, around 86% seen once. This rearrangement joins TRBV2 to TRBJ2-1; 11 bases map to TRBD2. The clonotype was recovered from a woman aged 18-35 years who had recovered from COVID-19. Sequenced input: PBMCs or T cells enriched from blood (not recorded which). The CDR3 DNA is TGTGCCACCGGGACTAGCGGCAATGAGCAGTTCTTC. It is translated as CATGTSGNEQFF.